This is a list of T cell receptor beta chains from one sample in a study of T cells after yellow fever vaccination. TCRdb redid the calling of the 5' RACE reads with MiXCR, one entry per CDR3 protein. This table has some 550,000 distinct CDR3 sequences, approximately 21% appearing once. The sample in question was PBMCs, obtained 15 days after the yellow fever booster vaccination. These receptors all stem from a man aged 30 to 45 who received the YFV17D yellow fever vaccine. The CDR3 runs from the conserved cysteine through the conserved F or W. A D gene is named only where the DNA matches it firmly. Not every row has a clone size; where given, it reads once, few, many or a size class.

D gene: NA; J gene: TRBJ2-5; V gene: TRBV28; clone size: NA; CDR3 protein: CASSRPLETQYF; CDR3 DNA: TGTGCCAGCAGCCGTCCCCTAGAGACCCAGTACTTC
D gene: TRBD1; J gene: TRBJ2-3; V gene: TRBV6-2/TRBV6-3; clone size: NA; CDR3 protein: CASTRQGASTDTQYF; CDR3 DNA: TGTGCCAGCACCAGACAGGGGGCGAGCACAGATACGCAGTATTTT
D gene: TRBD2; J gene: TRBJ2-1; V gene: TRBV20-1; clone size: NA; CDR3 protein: CSARSRGSSYNEQFF; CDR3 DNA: TGCAGTGCTAGATCGCGCGGGAGCTCCTACAATGAGCAGTTCTTC
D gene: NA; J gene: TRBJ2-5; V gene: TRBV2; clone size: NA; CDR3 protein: CASSAYPQETQYF; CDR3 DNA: TGTGCCAGCAGTGCTTATCCACAAGAGACCCAGTACTTC
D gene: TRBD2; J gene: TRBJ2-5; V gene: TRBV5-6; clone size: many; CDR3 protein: CASSSSGAQETQYF; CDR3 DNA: TGTGCCAGCAGCAGCAGCGGGGCCCAAGAGACCCAGTACTTC
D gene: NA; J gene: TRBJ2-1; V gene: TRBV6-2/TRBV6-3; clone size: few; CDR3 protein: CASSYMPPNEQFF; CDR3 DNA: TGTGCCAGCAGTTATATGCCCCCTAATGAGCAGTTCTTC
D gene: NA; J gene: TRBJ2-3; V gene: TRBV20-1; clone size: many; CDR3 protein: CSARSSPTDTQYF; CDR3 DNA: TGCAGTGCTAGATCTTCTCCCACAGATACGCAGTATTTT
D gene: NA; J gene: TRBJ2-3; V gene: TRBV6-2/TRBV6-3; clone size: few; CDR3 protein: CASSYGGGSAWTDTQYF; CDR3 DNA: TGTGCCAGCAGCTACGGCGGCGGGTCCGCCTGGACAGATACGCAGTATTTT
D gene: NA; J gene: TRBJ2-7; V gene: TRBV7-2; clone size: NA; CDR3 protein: CASSPRVGPYEQYF; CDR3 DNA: TGTGCCAGCAGCCCGAGGGTAGGACCCTACGAGCAGTACTTC
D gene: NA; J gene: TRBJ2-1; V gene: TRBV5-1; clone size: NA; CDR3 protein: CASSFTSGSQGGEQFF; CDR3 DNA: TGCGCCAGCAGCTTTACTAGCGGGTCACAGGGGGGTGAGCAGTTCTTC
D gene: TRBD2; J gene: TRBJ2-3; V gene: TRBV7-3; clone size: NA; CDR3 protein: CASSLLAGPSTDTQYF; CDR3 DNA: TGTGCCAGCAGCCTGTTAGCGGGACCTAGCACAGATACGCAGTATTTT
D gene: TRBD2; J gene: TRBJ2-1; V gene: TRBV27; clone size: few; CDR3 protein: CASSLGPSSGRSYNEQFF; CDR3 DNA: TGTGCCAGCAGTTTAGGTCCCTCTAGCGGCCGCTCCTACAATGAGCAGTTCTTC
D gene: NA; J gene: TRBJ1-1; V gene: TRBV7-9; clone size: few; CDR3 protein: CASSLETTEAFF; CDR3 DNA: TGTGCCAGCAGCTTAGAAACCACTGAAGCTTTCTTT
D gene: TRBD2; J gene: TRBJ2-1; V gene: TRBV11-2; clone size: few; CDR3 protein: CASSLEGGLAGLNEQFF; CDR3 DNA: TGTGCCAGCAGCTTAGAGGGGGGACTAGCGGGCCTCAATGAGCAGTTCTTC
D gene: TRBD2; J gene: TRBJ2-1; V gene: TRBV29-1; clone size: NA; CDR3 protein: CSVEPDSGSSYNEQFF; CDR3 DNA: TGCAGCGTTGAACCAGATAGCGGGAGCTCCTACAATGAGCAGTTCTTC
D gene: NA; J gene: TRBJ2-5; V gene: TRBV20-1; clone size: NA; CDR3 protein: CSAHRTNKETQYF; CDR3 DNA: TGCAGTGCCCACCGGACAAACAAAGAGACCCAGTACTTC
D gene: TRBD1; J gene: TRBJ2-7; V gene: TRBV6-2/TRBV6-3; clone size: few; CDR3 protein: CASVDRDRYEQYF; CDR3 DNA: TGTGCCAGCGTGGACAGGGACAGGTACGAGCAGTACTTC
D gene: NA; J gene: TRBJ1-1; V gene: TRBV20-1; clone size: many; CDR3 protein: CSASRYNRNTEAFF; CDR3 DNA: TGCAGTGCTAGCAGATATAACAGGAACACTGAAGCTTTCTTT
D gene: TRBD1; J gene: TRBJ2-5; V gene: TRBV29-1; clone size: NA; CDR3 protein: CSVGGQGSQETQYF; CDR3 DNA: TGCAGCGTTGGGGGACAGGGCTCCCAAGAGACCCAGTACTTC
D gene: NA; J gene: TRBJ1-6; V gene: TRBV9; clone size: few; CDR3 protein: CASSGQYNSPLHF; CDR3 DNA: TGTGCCAGCAGCGGGCAGTATAATTCACCCCTCCACTTT
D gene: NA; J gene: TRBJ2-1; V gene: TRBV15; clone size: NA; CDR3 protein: CATSIGTVNEQFF; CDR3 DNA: TGTGCCACCAGCATCGGGACTGTTAATGAGCAGTTCTTC
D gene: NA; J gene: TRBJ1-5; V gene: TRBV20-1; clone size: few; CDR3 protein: CSARRDYDQPQHF; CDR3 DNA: TGCAGTGCTAGACGGGATTATGATCAGCCCCAGCATTTT
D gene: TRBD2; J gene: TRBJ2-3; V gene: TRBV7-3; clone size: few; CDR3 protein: CASSLGLAGVGNTQYF; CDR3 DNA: TGTGCCAGCAGCTTAGGACTAGCGGGAGTAGGGAATACGCAGTATTTT
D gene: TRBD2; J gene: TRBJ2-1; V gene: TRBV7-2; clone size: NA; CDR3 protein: CASSLVLAGGEQFF; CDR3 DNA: TGTGCCAGCAGCTTAGTACTAGCGGGAGGCGAGCAGTTCTTC
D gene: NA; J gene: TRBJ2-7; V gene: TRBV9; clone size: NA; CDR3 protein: CASSSPSLSGTYEQYF; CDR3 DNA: TGTGCCAGCAGCTCACCTTCTCTCAGTGGGACCTACGAGCAGTACTTC
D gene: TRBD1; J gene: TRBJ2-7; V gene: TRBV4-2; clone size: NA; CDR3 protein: CASSQEDRVGYEQYF; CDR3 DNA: TGTGCCAGCAGCCAAGAGGACAGGGTGGGCTACGAGCAGTACTTC
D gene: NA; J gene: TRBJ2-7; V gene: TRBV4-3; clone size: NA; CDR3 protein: CASSQGYGGGGLEQYF; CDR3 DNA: TGCGCCAGCAGCCAAGGCTACGGAGGGGGTGGGCTCGAGCAGTACTTC
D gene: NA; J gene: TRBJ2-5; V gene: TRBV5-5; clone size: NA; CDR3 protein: CASSLRGRGETQYF; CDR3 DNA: TGTGCCAGCAGCTTGAGAGGTCGAGGGGAGACCCAGTACTTC
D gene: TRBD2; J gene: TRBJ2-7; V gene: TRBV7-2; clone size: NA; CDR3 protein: CASSLTSSGLREQYF; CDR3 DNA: TGTGCCAGCAGCTTGACTAGCTCGGGGTTAAGGGAGCAGTACTTC
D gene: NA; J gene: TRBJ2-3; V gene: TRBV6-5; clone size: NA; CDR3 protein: CASSYAFGAADTQYF; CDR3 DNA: TGTGCCAGCAGTTACGCTTTCGGGGCTGCAGATACGCAGTATTTT
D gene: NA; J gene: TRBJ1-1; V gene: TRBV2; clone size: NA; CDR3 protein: CASSGRMNTEAFF; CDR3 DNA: TGTGCCAGCAGTGGTCGGATGAACACTGAAGCTTTCTTT
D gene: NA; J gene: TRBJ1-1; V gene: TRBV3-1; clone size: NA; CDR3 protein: CASSLDGTNTEAFF; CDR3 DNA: TGTGCCAGCAGCCTCGACGGAACAAACACTGAAGCTTTCTTT
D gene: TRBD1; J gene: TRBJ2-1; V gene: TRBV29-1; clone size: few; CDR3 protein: CSARKDRQNEQFF; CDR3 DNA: TGCAGCGCCCGGAAGGACAGGCAGAATGAGCAGTTCTTC
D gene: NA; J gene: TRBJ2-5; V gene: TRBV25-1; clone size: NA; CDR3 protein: CASSVRGSETQYF; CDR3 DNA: TGTGCCAGCAGTGTGAGAGGGTCCGAGACCCAGTACTTC
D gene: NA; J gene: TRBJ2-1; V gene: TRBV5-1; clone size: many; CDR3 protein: CASSLAMKVSGEQFF; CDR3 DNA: TGCGCCAGCAGCTTGGCTATGAAGGTTTCGGGTGAGCAGTTCTTC
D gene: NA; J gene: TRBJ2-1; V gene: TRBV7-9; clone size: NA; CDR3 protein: CAGAGLVNEQFF; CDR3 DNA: TGTGCCGGGGCTGGCTTAGTAAATGAGCAGTTCTTC
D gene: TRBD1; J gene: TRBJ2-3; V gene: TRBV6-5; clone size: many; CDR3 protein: CASSTSDRGLADTQYF; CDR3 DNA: TGTGCCAGCAGTACCTCGGACAGGGGATTAGCGGATACGCAGTATTTT